A single sample is the source of the 25 T cell receptor beta chains below, sequenced in a study of cytomegalovirus exposure and HLA in healthy donors. PCR used 60 Vbeta primers and 13 Jbeta primers. Sequencing was performed with immunoSEQ multiplex PCR; in TCRdb, only in-frame clones are kept and a portion is missing. The repertoire includes 90,000 or so clones, roughly 67% of them detected once, and 5.5% to 6.5% sits in the top ten. Sequenced material: PBMCs. All receptors come from a boy aged 5-17 years in good health and CMV-seropositive.

The chain recombines TRBV2 with TRBJ1-5; D is possibly TRBD1 (5 bases). Looked up from germline, CDR1 is SNHLY and CDR2 is FYNNEI. Trimming left V 0 bases short and J 6 bases short, with 9 bases between. The CDR3 has 14 residues. The CDR3, as DNA: TGTGCCAGCAGTGAAGCGGGGCGTAGTCAGCCCCAGCATTTT. This encodes CASSEAGRSQPQHF.

This clone was observed a single time. V gene TRBV19 combines with J gene TRBJ2-1; 7 positions match TRBD2. Per germline, CDR1 LNHDA and CDR2 SQIVND (reference sequence). CDR3 size: 16 residues. The ends lost 0 bases at V and 9 bases at J; junction bases unmatched: 11. The CDR3 reads CASSIDGGASGLEQFF. The CDR3 DNA reads as TGTGCCAGTAGTATAGACGGAGGGGCTAGCGGACTTGAGCAGTTCTTC.

The J gene is TRBJ2-1, the V gene TRBV30; TRBD2 aligns across 9 bases. Per germline, CDR1 GTSNPN and CDR2 SVGIG (reference sequence). CDR3 length: 16 amino acids. Germline trimming cut 7 bases from V and 5 bases from J; bases unmatched to any gene: 15. CDR3 DNA: TGTGCCTCCTCAAAGACTCTAGCGGGATCCAACAATGAGCAGTTCTTC. Translated: CASSKTLAGSNNEQFF. Drawing the rest from reference TRBV30 and TRBJ2-1, the complete variable domain is SQTIHQWPATLVQPVGSPLSLECTVEGTSNPNLYWYRQAAGRGLQLLFYSVGIGQISSEVPQNLSASRPQDRQFILSSKKLLLSDSGFYLCASSKTLAGSNNEQFFGPGTRLTVL.

The rearrangement joins TRBV7-9 to TRBJ1-1, with 8 bases that match TRBD1. Trimming at V came to 2 bases and at J to 12 bases, leaving 11 bases not matched to a gene. This CDR3 is built from 14 residues. CDR1 is SEHNR and CDR2 is FQNEAQ in the germline V gene (reference sequence). The CDR3 DNA follows: TGTGCCAGCAGCTTAACACCAGGGGGCGCCGGGTCTTTCTTT. Protein sequence: CASSLTPGGAGSFF.

V usage is TRBV5-1 and J usage is TRBJ2-5, with D possibly being TRBD1 (5 bases). The end of the DNA is better explained by TRBJ2-7, so the J call may be wrong. Germline lookup yields CDR1 SGHRS and CDR2 YFSETQ. There are 12 residues in the CDR3. This CDR3 reads CASSLEGYEQYF. As DNA, the CDR3 is TGCGCCAGCAGCTTGGAGGGGTACGAGCAGTACTTC.

This chain uses TRBV6-6 with TRBJ1-4, with D possibly being TRBD1 (6 bases). The CDR3 spans 16 residues. Germline V gives CDR1 MNHNY, CDR2 SVGAGI (reference sequence). Trimming took 5 bases from V and 3 from J, leaving 16 bases between them. CDR3 loop: CASSPQGPAANEKLFF. The CDR3 DNA is TGTGCCAGCAGTCCACAGGGTCCCGCGGCTAATGAAAAACTGTTTTTT.

This clone was found a few times. In DNA, the CDR3 is TGTGCCAGCAGCTCGGGACTAGCGGGGACGTGGGGGAATGAGCAGTTCTTC. Protein product: CASSSGLAGTWGNEQFF. The rearrangement uses TRBV5-4 and TRBJ2-1, with 13 positions matching TRBD2. Germline lookup yields CDR1 SGHNT and CDR2 YYREEE (reference sequence). The V gene end was trimmed by 3 bases and the J gene end by 7 bases; junction bases not matched to a gene: 10. The CDR3 is made up of 17 amino acids.

J is TRBJ1-1 and V is TRBV11-2; D gene unclear. Germline CDR1 is SGHAT and CDR2 is FQNNGV. V shed 1 base and J shed 4 bases, with 13 bases lying between them. The CDR3 has 15 amino acids. The CDR3 loop reads CASSLVRSPRTEAFF. The DNA of the CDR3 is TGTGCCAGCAGCTTAGTCAGGTCTCCTCGCACTGAAGCTTTCTTT. The whole variable domain, remainder taken from reference TRBV11-2 and TRBJ1-1, is EAGVAQSPRYKIIEKRQSVAFWCNPISGHATLYWYQQILGQGPKLLIQFQNNGVVDDSQLPKDRFSAERLKGVDSTLKIQPAKLEDSAVYLCASSLVRSPRTEAFFGQGTRLTVV.

This clone has a handful of counts. The rearrangement links TRBV14 to TRBJ1-1; TRBD1 aligns across 10 bases. This CDR3 is 15 amino acids long. Germline loops: CDR1 SGHDN, CDR2 FVKESK. Trimming took 4 bases from V and 7 from J; bases not matched to a gene: 9. The CDR3 DNA is TGTGCCAGCAGCCGGCCGACAGGGGGCTACAATGAAGCTTTCTTT. This encodes CASSRPTGGYNEAFF.

This clone was recorded a few times. J is TRBJ2-1 and V is TRBV2; a possible D gene is TRBD2 (6 bases). Trimming removed 4 bases at V and 6 bases at J, with 25 bases between. The CDR3 contains 18 residues. Germline CDR1 reads SNHLY; CDR2 reads FYNNEI. CDR3 in DNA: TGTGCCAGCAGTGTTATTGGAGGCTGGGGGGAGATGGGCAATGAGCAGTTCTTC. The encoded protein is CASSVIGGWGEMGNEQFF. The entire variable domain, with the rest obtained from reference TRBV2 and TRBJ2-1, is as follows: EPEVTQTPSHQVTQMGQEVILRCVPISNHLYFYWYRQILGQKVEFLVSFYNNEISEKSEIFDDQFSVERPDGSNFTLKIRSTKLEDSAMYFCASSVIGGWGEMGNEQFFGPGTRLTVL.

The V and J genes are TRBV5-4 and TRBJ1-1; D is undetermined. The CDR3 is made up of 12 amino acids. CDR1 is SGHNT, CDR2 YYREEE, per germline (reference sequence). V lost 4 bases to trimming and J lost 3 bases, with 7 bases between them. The CDR3 DNA follows: TGTGCCAGCAGCAGCGTGGACACTGAAGCTTTCTTT. The encoded protein is CASSSVDTEAFF.

V gene TRBV11-2 combines with J gene TRBJ2-5; TRBD2 matches at 10 bases. CDR1 is SGHAT and CDR2 is FQNNGV in the germline V gene. The CDR3 extends over 18 amino acids. Trimming removed 5 bases from V and 2 bases from J; junction bases left unmatched: 14. The chain's CDR3 is CASSPRGQRGGGQETQYF. As DNA, the CDR3 is TGTGCCAGCAGCCCCCGGGGCCAGCGGGGGGGCGGGCAAGAGACCCAGTACTTC.

The gene calls are TRBV29-1 and TRBJ2-7; the D gene is possibly TRBD2 (5 bases). This CDR3 has 13 amino acids. CDR1 and CDR2 from the germline V gene are SQVTM and ANQGSEA. Trimming stripped 5 bases from V and 4 bases from J, with 15 bases between. For the CDR3, the DNA is TGCAGCGTTTTGGGAGCGGTGGCTTACGAGCAGTACTTC. Translation gives CSVLGAVAYEQYF.

Turning to this clone: The junction differs from germline at one of its ends, possibly a read error. The rearrangement uses TRBV27 and TRBJ2-6, with D uncertain. The germline gives CDR1 MNHEY, CDR2 SMNVEV (reference sequence). The CDR3 length is 15 residues. CDR3 residues: CASRFGFSGANVLTF. CDR3 nucleotide sequence: TGTGCCAGCCGTTTCGGTTTCTCTGGGGCCAACGTCCTGACTTTC. Full variable domain (remainder filled in from reference TRBV27 and TRBJ2-6): EAQVTQNPRYLITVTGKKLTVTCSQNMNHEYMSWYRQDPGLGLRQIYYSMNVEVTDKGDVPEGYKVSRKEKRNFPLILESPSPNQTSLYFCASRFGFSGANVLTFGAGSRLTVL.

This sequence joins TRBV2 and TRBJ2-3; TRBD2 aligns across 11 bases. The CDR3 extends over 18 amino acids. CDR1 SNHLY and CDR2 FYNNEI come from the germline V gene. The V segment lost 6 bases and the J segment 4 bases; nucleotides outside the gene matches: 15. The CDR3 sequence: CASSPSPPTSGGSDTQYF. The CDR3 DNA sequence: TGTGCCAGCAGCCCCAGTCCCCCTACTAGCGGGGGATCAGATACGCAGTATTTT.

The chain carries TRBV19 and TRBJ2-5; TRBD2 matches 8 bases. The CDR3 spans 15 residues. The V gene's germline CDR1 is LNHDA and CDR2 SQIVND (reference sequence). J gave up 4 bases and V 3 bases, and 7 bases lay outside the gene matches. CDR3: CASSIPAGGRETQYF. For the CDR3, the DNA is TGTGCCAGTAGTATTCCCGCGGGAGGAAGAGAGACCCAGTACTTC.

This clone came up a few times. V is TRBV5-1 and J is TRBJ2-2; 8 positions match TRBD2. CDR3 length equals 14 residues. Germline values: CDR1 SGHRS, CDR2 YFSETQ. V lost 7 bases, J lost 2 bases, and 4 bases stayed unmatched. This chain's CDR3 is CASSGGHNTGELFF. The CDR3 DNA reads as TGCGCCAGCTCGGGGGGGCATAACACCGGGGAGCTGTTTTTT.

The rearrangement links TRBV7-3 to TRBJ2-7; 9 nucleotides match TRBD1. Per the germline V gene, CDR1 is SGHTA and CDR2 is FQGTGA. The CDR3 is made up of 14 amino acids. V lost 5 bases and J lost 5; bases outside the gene matches: 7. The CDR3 region is CASSPDRGSHEQYF. CDR3 in DNA: TGTGCCAGCAGCCCGGACAGGGGTAGCCACGAGCAGTACTTC.

The gene calls are TRBV9 and TRBJ2-7, with 9 nucleotides matching TRBD1. The CDR3 loop spans 16 amino acids. Germline V gene data show CDR1 as SGDLS and CDR2 as YYNGEE. The V gene end was trimmed by 0 bases and the J gene end by 3 bases; junction bases not matched to a gene: 7. CDR3 nucleotide sequence: TGTGCCAGCAGCGTAGGGGACAGGGTAATAATCTACGAGCAGTACTTC. Residues: CASSVGDRVIIYEQYF.

The V call is TRBV2, the J call TRBJ1-2, with a tentative D call TRBD1 (5 bases). The ends were cut back, 4 bases at V and 4 bases at J, with 13 bases in the middle. CDR1 and CDR2 from the germline V gene are SNHLY and FYNNEI. The CDR3 length is 14 residues. The CDR3 is CASSVEGVGYGYTF. As DNA, the CDR3 is TGTGCCAGCAGTGTGGAAGGGGTTGGCTATGGCTACACCTTC.

This clone was counted a few times. This chain uses TRBV6-1 with TRBJ2-2; D may be TRBD1 (5 bases). The germline V gene encodes CDR1 MNHNS and CDR2 SASEGT. Trimming shortened V by 6 bases and J by 4 bases, and 9 bases separated the two germline ends. The CDR3 spans 13 residues. The CDR3 bases are TGTGCCAGCAGGGACATCCCCACCGGGGAGCTGTTTTTT. Its translation is CASRDIPTGELFF.

The chain carries TRBV29-1 and TRBJ1-4, with 7 bases aligning to TRBD1. Germline-derived CDR1 and CDR2 are SQVTM and ANQGSEA. V gave up 6 bases and J gave up 8 bases; unmatched junction bases: 21. CDR3 length: 17 residues. The DNA for the CDR3 is TGCAGCGTAGCCGTGGGGAAACAGCAGGGGGTGAGAGAAAAACTGTTTTTT. This gives the protein CSVAVGKQQGVREKLFF.

The J gene is TRBJ2-2, the V gene TRBV18; TRBD1 might be the D (6 bases). CDR3 length: 18 residues. The V end was cut by 3 bases, the J end by 0 bases, with 17 bases between. The germline V gene encodes CDR1 KGHSH and CDR2 LQKENI. The CDR3 coding sequence is TGTGCCAGCTCACCCCAGACAGGAACGTTCGCGAACACCGGGGAGCTGTTTTTT. It is translated as CASSPQTGTFANTGELFF.

The rearrangement joins TRBV7-6 to TRBJ2-1, with a weak D call TRBD2 (5 bases). The CDR3 spans 15 residues. The V gene's germline CDR1 is SGHVS and CDR2 FNYEAQ. V gave up 2 bases and J gave up 1 base, with 9 bases separating them. The CDR3 nucleotides read TGTGCCAGCAGCTTATCCAGCGGTTCCTACAATGAGCAGTTCTTC. It is translated as CASSLSSGSYNEQFF.

The chain couples TRBV6-1 to TRBJ1-1, with D tentatively TRBD1 (5 bases). The CDR3 consists of 16 residues. Trimming stripped 2 bases from V and 6 bases from J, with 19 bases between. Germline V CDR1 and CDR2: MNHNS, SASEGT. CDR3 loop: CASSEFVGASKAEAFF. The CDR3, as DNA: TGTGCCAGCAGTGAATTCGTTGGGGCCTCGAAGGCTGAAGCTTTCTTT.